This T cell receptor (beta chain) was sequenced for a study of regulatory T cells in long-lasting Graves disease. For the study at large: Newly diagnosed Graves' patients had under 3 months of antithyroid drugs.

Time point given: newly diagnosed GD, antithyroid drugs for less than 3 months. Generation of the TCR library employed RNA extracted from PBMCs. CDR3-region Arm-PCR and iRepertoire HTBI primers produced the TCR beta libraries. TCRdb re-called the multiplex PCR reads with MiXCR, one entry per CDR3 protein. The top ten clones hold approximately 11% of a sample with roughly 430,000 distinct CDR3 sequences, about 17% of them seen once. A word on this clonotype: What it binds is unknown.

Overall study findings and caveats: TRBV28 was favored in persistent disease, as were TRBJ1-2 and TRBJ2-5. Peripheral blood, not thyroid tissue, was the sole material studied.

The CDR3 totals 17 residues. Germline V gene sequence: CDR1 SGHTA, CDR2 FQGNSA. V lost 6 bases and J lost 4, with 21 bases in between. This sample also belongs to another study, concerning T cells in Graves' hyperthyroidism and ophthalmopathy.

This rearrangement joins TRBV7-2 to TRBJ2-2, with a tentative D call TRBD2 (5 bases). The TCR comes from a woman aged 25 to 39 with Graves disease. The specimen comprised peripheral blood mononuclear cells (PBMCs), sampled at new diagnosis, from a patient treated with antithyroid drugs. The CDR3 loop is CASRGIAPRSGTGELFF. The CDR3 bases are TGTGCCAGCAGGGGAATAGCGCCCCGTTCGGGCACCGGGGAGCTGTTTTTT.